The TCR beta chain under discussion was sequenced for a study of T cells in Graves' hyperthyroidism and ophthalmopathy. About the research overall: Before treatment of any kind, peripheral blood was taken at initial diagnosis. The study, taken as a whole, reports: Ophthalmopathy was distinguished from stable hyperthyroidism by 13 V-J signatures.

The CDR3 extends over 14 amino acids. Germline V CDR1 and CDR2: GTSNPN, SVGIG (reference sequence). Trimming at V came to 2 bases and at J to 7 bases, leaving 7 bases not matched to a gene. The table lists this clonotype with many counts. What it recognizes is unknown. Clinical symptoms, serum thyroxine and TRAb, thyroid ultrasound and orbital computed tomography were used for the diagnoses. Isolation of PBMCs was performed on around 9.7 ml fresh peripheral blood. Authors of the study amplified TCR beta CDR3 regions from RNA transcripts. RT-PCR in the first round (using the HTBI primer set) targeted the TCR CDR3. TCRdb used MiXCR to reprocess the multiplex PCR reads, holding one entry per CDR3 protein. The table includes roughly 500,000 distinct CDR3 sequences, about 16% detected once.

V gene TRBV30 combines with J gene TRBJ2-7; 11 positions match TRBD2. The origin of this receptor is a woman aged 25 to 39 with Graves' ophthalmopathy. What was sequenced was blood. The CDR3 DNA reads TGTGCCTGGAGTATAGCGGGAGGGCCTGGAGAGCAGTACTTC. Translated: CAWSIAGGPGEQYF. Variable domain in full (rest from reference TRBV30 and TRBJ2-7): SQTIHQWPATLVQPVGSPLSLECTVEGTSNPNLYWYRQAAGRGLQLLFYSVGIGQISSEVPQNLSASRPQDRQFILSSKKLLLSDSGFYLCAWSIAGGPGEQYFGPGTRLTVT.